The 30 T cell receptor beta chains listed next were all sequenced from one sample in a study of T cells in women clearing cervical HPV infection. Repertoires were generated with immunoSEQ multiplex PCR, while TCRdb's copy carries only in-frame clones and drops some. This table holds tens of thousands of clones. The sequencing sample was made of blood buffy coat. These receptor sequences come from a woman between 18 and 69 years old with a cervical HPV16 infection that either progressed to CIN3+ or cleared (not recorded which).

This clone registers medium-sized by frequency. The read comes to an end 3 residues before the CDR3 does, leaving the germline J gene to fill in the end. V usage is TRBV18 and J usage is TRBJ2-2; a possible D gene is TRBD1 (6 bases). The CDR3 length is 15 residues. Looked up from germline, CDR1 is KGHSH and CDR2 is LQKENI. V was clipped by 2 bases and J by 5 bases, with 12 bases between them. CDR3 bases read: TGTGCCAGCTCACCAAACAGGGTGTTGACCGGGGAG. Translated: CASSPNRVLTGE. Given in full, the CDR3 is CASSPNRVLTGELFF.

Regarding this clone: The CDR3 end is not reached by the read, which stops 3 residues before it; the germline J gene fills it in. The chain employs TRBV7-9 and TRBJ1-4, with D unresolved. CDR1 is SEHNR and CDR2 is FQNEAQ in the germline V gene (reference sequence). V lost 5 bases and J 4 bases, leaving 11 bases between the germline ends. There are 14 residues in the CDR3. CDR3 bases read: TGTGCCAGCAGCCCAGGCAGTCATAATGAAAAA. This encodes CASSPGSHNEK. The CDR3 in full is CASSPGSHNEKLFF.

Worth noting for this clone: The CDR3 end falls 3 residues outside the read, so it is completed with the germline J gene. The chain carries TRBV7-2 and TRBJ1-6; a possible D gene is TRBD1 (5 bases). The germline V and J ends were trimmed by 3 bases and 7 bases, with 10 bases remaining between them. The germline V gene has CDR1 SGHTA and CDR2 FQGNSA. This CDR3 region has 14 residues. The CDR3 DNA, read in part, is TGTGCCAGCAGCTTGCGGGGCGTCAATTCACCC. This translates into CASSLRGVNSP. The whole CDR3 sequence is CASSLRGVNSPLHF.

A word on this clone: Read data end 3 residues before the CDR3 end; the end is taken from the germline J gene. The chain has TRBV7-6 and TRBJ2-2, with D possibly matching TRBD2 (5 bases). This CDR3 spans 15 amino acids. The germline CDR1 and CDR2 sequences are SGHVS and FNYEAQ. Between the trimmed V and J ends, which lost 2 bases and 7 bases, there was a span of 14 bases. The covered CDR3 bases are TGTGCCAGCAGCTTAAATCCGGGGTCGGGCGGGGAG. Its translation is CASSLNPGSGGE. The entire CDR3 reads CASSLNPGSGGELFF. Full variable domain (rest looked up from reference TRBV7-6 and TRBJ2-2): GAGVSQSPRYKVTKRGQDVALRCDPISGHVSLYWYRQALGQGPEFLTYFNYEAQQDKSGLPNDRFSAERPEGSISTLTIQRTEQRDSAMYRCASSLNPGSGGELFFGEGSRLTVL.

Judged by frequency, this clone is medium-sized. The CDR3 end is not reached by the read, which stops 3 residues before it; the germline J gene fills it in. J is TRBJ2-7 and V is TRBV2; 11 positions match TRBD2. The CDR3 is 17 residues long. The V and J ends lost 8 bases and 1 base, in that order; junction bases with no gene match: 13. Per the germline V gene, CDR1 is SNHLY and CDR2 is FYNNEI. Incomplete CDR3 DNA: TGTGCCAGCTCTCATACCGGGACTAGCGGACGATCCTACGAG. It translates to CASSHTGTSGRSYE. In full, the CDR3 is CASSHTGTSGRSYEQYF.

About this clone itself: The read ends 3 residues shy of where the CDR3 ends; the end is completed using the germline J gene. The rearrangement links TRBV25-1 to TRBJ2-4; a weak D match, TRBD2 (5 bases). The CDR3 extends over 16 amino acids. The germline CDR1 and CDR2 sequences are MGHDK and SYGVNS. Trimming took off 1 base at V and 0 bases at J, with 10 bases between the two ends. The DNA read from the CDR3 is TGTGCCAGCAGTGAATCGGGGTATGGAGCCAAAAACATT. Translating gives CASSESGYGAKNI. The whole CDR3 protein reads CASSESGYGAKNIQYF.

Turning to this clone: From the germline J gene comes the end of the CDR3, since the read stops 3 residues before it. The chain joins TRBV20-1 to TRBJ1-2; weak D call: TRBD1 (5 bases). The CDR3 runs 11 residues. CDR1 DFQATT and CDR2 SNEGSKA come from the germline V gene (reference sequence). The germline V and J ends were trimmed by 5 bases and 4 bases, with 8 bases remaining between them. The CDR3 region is CSASGIYGYTF. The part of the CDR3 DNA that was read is TGCAGTGCTTCAGGGATCTATGGC.

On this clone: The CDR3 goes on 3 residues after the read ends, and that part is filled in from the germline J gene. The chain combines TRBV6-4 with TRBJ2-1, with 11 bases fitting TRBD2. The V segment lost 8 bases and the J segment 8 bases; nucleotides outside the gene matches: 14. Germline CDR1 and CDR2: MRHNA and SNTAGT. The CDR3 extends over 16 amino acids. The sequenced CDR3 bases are TGTGCCAGCTCGTCTCGTAGCGGGGGGGCCTCGGATGAG. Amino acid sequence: CASSSRSGGASDE. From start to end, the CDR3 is CASSSRSGGASDEQFF.

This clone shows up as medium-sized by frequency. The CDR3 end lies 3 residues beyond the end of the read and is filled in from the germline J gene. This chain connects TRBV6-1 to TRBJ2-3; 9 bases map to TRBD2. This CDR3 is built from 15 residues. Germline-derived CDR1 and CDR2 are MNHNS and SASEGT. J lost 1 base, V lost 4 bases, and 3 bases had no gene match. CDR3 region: CASSVERGGTDTQYF. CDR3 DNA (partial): TGTGCCAGCAGTGTTGAGCGGGGGGGCACAGATACG.

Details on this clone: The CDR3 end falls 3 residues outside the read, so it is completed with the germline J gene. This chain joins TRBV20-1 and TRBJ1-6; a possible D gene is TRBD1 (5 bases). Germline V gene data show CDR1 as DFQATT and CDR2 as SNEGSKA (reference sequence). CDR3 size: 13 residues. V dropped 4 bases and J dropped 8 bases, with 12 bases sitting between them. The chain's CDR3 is CSAIVGVDSPLHF. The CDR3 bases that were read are TGCAGTGCTATTGTAGGGGTTGATTCACCC.

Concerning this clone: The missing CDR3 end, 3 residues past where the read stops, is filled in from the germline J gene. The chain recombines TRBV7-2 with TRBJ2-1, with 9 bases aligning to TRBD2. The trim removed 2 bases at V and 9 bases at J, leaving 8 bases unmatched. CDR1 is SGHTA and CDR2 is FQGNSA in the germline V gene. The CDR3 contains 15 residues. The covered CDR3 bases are TGTGCCAGCAGCTTACTGGCGGGGGGGCCGAGTGAG. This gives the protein CASSLLAGGPSE. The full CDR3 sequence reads CASSLLAGGPSEQFF.

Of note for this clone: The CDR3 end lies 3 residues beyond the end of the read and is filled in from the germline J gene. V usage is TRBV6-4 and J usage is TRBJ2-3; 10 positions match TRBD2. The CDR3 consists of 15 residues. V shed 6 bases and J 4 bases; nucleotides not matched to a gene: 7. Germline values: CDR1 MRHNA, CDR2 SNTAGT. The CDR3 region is CASSQLAGTPDTQYF. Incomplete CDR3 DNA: TGTGCCAGCAGCCAACTAGCGGGGACTCCAGATACG.

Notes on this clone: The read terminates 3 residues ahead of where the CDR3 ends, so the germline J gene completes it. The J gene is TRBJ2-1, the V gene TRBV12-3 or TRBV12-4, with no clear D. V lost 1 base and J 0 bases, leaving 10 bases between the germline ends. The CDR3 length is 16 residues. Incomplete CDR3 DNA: TGTGCCAGCAGTTTAGTCGACATAGTCTCCTACAATGAG. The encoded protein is CASSLVDIVSYNE. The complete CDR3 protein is CASSLVDIVSYNEQFF.

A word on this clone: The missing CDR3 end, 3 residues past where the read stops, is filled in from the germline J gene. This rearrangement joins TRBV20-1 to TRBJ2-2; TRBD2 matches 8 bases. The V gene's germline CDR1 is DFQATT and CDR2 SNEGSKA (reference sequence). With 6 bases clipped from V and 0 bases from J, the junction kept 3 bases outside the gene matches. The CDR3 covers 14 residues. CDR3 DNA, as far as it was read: TGCAGTGCCCGGGGGGGGCCGAACACCGGGGAG. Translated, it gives CSARGGPNTGE. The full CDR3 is CSARGGPNTGELFF.

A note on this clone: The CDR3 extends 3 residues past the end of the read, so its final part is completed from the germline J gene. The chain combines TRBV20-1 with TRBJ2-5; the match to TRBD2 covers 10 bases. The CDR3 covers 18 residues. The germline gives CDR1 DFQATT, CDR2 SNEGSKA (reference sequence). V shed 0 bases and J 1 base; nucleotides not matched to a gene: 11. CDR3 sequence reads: CSARDPLRGTSVQETQYF. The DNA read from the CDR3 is TGCAGTGCTAGAGATCCCCTGAGAGGGACTAGCGTCCAAGAGACC.

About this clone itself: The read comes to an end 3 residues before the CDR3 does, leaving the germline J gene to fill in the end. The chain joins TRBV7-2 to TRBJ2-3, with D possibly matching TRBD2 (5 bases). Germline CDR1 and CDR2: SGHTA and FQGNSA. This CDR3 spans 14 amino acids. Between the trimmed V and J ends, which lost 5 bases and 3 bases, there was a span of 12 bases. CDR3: CASSPGLATDTQYF. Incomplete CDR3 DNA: TGTGCCAGCAGCCCAGGACTGGCAACAGATACG. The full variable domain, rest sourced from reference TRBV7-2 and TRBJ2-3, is GAGVSQSPSNKVTEKGKDVELRCDPISGHTALYWYRQSLGQGLEFLIYFQGNSAPDKSGLPSDRFSAERTGGSVSTLTIQRTQQEDSAVYLCASSPGLATDTQYFGPGTRLTVL.

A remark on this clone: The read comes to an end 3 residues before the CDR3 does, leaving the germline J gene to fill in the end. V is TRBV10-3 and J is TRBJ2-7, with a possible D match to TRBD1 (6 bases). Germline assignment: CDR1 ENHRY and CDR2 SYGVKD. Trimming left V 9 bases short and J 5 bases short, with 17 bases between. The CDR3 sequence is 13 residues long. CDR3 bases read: TGTGCCATGTCACAGGGCCCCTGGGACGAG. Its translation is CAMSQGPWDE. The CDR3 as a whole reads CAMSQGPWDEQYF.

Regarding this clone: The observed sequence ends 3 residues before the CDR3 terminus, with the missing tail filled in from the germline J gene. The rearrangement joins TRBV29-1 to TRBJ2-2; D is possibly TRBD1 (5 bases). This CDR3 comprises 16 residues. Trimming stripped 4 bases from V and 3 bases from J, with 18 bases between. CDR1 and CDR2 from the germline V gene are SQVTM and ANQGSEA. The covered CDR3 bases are TGCAGCGTTGGCGCAATGGGGCAGGAGTACACCGGGGAG. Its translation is CSVGAMGQEYTGE. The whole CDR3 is CSVGAMGQEYTGELFF.

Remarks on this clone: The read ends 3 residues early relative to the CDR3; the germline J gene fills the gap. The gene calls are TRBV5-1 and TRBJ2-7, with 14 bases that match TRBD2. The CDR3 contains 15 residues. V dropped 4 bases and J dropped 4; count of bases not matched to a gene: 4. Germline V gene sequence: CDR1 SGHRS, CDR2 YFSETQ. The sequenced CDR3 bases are TGCGCCAGCAGCGCGGGGACTAGCGGGGGTTACGAG. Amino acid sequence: CASSAGTSGGYE. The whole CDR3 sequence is CASSAGTSGGYEQYF. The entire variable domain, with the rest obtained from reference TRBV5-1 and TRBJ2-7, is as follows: KAGVTQTPRYLIKTRGQQVTLSCSPISGHRSVSWYQQTPGQGLQFLFEYFSETQRNKGNFPGRFSGRQFSNSRSEMNVSTLELGDSALYLCASSAGTSGGYEQYFGPGTRLTVT.

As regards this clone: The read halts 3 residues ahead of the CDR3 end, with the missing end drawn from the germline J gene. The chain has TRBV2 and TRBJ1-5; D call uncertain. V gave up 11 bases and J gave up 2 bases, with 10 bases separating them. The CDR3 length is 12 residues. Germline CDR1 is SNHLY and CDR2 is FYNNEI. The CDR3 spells CARGLGNQPQHF. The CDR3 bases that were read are TGTGCCCGCGGTCTGGGCAATCAGCCC.

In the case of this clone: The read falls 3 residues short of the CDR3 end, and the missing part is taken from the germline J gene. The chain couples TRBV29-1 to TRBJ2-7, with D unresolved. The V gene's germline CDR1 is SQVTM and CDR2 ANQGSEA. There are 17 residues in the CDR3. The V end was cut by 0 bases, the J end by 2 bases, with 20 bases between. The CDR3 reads CSVEEEDARSGPYEQYF. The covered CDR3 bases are TGCAGCGTTGAAGAAGAGGATGCGAGGAGTGGGCCCTACGAG.

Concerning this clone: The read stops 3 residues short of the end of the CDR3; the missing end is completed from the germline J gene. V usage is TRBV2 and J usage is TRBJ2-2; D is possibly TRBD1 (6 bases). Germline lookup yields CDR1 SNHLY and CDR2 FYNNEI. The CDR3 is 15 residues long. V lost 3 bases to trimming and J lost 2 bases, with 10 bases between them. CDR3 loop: CASSDTGRNTGELFF. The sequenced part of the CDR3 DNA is TGTGCCAGCAGTGATACAGGGAGAAACACCGGGGAG.

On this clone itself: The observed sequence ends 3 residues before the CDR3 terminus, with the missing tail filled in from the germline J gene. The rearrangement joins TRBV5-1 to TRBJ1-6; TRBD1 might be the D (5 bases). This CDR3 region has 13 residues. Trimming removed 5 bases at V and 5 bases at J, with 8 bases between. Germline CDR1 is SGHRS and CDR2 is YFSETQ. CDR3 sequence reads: CASRWGDNSPLHF. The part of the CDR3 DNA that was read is TGCGCCAGCAGGTGGGGGGATAATTCACCC. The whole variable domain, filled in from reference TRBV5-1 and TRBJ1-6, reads KAGVTQTPRYLIKTRGQQVTLSCSPISGHRSVSWYQQTPGQGLQFLFEYFSETQRNKGNFPGRFSGRQFSNSRSEMNVSTLELGDSALYLCASRWGDNSPLHFGNGTRLTVT.

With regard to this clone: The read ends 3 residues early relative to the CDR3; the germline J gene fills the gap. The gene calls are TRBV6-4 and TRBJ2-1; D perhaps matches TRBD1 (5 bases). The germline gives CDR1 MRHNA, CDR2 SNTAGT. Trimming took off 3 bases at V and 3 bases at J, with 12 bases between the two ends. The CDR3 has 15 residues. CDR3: CASSERQGDYNEQFF. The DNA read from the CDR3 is TGTGCCAGCAGTGAAAGGCAGGGCGACTACAATGAG.

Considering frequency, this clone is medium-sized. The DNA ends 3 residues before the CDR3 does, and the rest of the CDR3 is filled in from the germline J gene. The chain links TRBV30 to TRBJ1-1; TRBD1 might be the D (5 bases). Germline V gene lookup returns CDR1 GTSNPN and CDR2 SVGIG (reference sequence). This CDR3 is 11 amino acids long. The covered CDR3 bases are TGTGCCTCAGGAGGGGATGTTGTA. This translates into CASGGDVV. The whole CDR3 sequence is CASGGDVVAFF.

CDR3 DNA, as far as it was read: TGTGCCAGCAGTTCCTACAGGAGCTCCTACGAG. Translation gives CASSSYRSSYE. The full CDR3 reads CASSSYRSSYEQYF. The chain has TRBV28 and TRBJ2-7; tentative D call: TRBD1 (5 bases). The CDR3 end is not reached by the read, which stops 3 residues before it; the germline J gene fills it in. Germline CDR1 MDHEN, CDR2 SYDVKM. The CDR3 runs 14 residues. Trimming took 4 bases from V and 0 from J, leaving 10 bases between them.

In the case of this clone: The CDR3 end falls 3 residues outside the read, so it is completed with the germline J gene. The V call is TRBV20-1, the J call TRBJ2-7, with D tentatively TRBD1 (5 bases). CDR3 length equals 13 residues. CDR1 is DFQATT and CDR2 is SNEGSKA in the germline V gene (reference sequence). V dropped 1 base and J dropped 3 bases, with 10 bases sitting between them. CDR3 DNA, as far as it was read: TGCAGTGCTAGAGGCGGCAGGGACTACGAG. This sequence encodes CSARGGRDYE. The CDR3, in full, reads CSARGGRDYEQYF.

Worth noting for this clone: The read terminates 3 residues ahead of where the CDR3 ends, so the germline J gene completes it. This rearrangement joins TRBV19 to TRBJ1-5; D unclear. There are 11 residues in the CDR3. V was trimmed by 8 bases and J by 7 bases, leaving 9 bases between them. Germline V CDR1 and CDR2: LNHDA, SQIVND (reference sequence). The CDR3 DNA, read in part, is TGTGCCAGTTCTGGAGGGCAGCCC. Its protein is CASSGGQP. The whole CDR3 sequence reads CASSGGQPQHF.

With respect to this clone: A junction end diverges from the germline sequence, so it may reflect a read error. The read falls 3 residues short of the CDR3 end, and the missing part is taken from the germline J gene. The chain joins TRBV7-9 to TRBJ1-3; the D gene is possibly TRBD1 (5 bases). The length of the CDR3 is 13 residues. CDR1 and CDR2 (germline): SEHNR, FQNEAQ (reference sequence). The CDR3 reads CAGSLAQGDTIYF. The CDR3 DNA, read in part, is TGTGCCGGCAGCTTAGCGCAAGGGGACACC.

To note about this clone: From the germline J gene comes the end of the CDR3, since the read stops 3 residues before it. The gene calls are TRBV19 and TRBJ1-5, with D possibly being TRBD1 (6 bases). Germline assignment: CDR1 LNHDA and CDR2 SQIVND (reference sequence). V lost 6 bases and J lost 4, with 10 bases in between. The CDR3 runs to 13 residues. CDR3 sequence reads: CASSGQLNQPQHF. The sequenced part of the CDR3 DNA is TGTGCCAGTAGCGGACAGCTAAATCAGCCC.